The next 18 T cell receptor beta chains were all read from a single sample in a study of cytomegalovirus exposure and HLA in healthy donors. The study ran its PCR with 60 Vbeta and 13 Jbeta primers. Clones were read by immunoSEQ multiplex PCR, and TCRdb kept only the in-frame ones, dropping some. The specimen's table records 100,000 to 150,000 clones. The sequencing sample was made of PBMCs. Receptors were obtained from a man between 18 and 29 years old in good health and CMV-seronegative.

The V and J genes are TRBV5-1 and TRBJ2-1; D call uncertain. The CDR3 covers 15 residues. In germline, CDR1 is SGHRS, CDR2 YFSETQ. The germline V and J ends were trimmed by 0 bases and 1 base, with 8 bases remaining between them. CDR3 residues: CASSLEPGSYNEQFF. The CDR3 coding sequence is TGCGCCAGCAGCTTGGAGCCGGGTTCCTACAATGAGCAGTTCTTC.

The rearrangement joins TRBV27 to TRBJ2-7, with TRBD1 as a possible D gene (6 bases). There are 15 residues in the CDR3. In germline, CDR1 is MNHEY, CDR2 SMNVEV (reference sequence). The germline V and J ends were trimmed by 5 bases and 2 bases, with 16 bases remaining between them. DNA of the CDR3: TGTGCCAGCAGTGAGACAGGTTCTCGGGCCTACGAGCAGTACTTC. It translates to CASSETGSRAYEQYF.

The chain combines TRBV6-1 with TRBJ1-1; D uncertain. This CDR3 contains 15 residues. Between the trimmed V and J ends, which lost 7 bases and 1 base, there was a span of 16 bases. Germline CDR1 MNHNS, CDR2 SASEGT. CDR3 protein: CASTPQARKNTEAFF. The CDR3, as DNA: TGTGCCAGCACCCCTCAAGCCAGGAAGAACACTGAAGCTTTCTTT.

V usage is TRBV19 and J usage is TRBJ2-7; TRBD1 is a possible D gene (5 bases). This CDR3 comprises 13 residues. Germline-derived CDR1 and CDR2 are LNHDA and SQIVND (reference sequence). Trimming shortened V by 5 bases and J by 2 bases, and 10 bases separated the two germline ends. The CDR3 DNA reads TGTGCCAGTAGTTGGGGCAGAGCCTACGAGCAGTACTTC. As protein: CASSWGRAYEQYF.

The rearrangement uses TRBV5-1 and TRBJ2-1, with 14 bases lining up with TRBD2. Germline V gene sequence: CDR1 SGHRS, CDR2 YFSETQ. This CDR3 region has 17 residues. Trimming removed 2 bases from V and 8 bases from J; junction bases left unmatched: 9. CDR3 sequence: CASSFGTSGGVSYEQFF. In nucleotides, the CDR3 is TGCGCCAGCAGCTTTGGGACTAGCGGGGGAGTAAGCTATGAGCAGTTCTTC.

The rearrangement links TRBV2 to TRBJ1-2; the match to TRBD1 covers 7 bases. The germline CDR1 and CDR2 sequences are SNHLY and FYNNEI. Trimming took 5 bases from V and 3 from J; bases not matched to a gene: 6. CDR3 size: 14 residues. The CDR3: CASSRTGADYGYTF. CDR3 sequence (DNA): TGTGCCAGCAGTAGGACAGGAGCGGACTATGGCTACACCTTC.

The genes are TRBV4-1 and TRBJ1-2; 7 positions match TRBD1. This CDR3 is built from 10 residues. Trimming took 10 bases from V and 12 from J; bases not matched to a gene: 8. Germline CDR1 is MGHRA and CDR2 is YSYEKL. The CDR3 here is CATPDRNHTF. The CDR3 region has the DNA TGCGCCACCCCGGACAGGAACCACACCTTC.

The V call is TRBV9, the J call TRBJ1-1, with no clear D. This CDR3 is built from 13 residues. Between the trimmed V and J ends, which lost 3 bases and 5 bases, there was a span of 11 bases. The germline V gene has CDR1 SGDLS and CDR2 YYNGEE. CDR3 DNA sequence: TGTGCCAGCAGCGGACGCTCTAGGACTGAAGCTTTCTTT. This translates into CASSGRSRTEAFF.

V is TRBV6-4 and J is TRBJ2-6; D is unclear. V lost 4 bases and J lost 2, with 3 bases in between. The length of the CDR3 is 13 residues. Germline loops: CDR1 MRHNA, CDR2 SNTAGT. CDR3 residues: CASSGTGANVLTF. CDR3 DNA: TGTGCCAGCAGTGGTACTGGGGCCAACGTCCTGACTTTC.

V usage is TRBV28 and J usage is TRBJ1-1; D gene ambiguous. The CDR3 length is 16 residues. The V and J ends lost 4 bases and 4 bases respectively, with 19 bases between them. The germline V gene has CDR1 MDHEN and CDR2 SYDVKM. The CDR3 nucleotides are TGTGCCAGCAGTTATCGGGGAGGAGGAGGACCCACTGAAGCTTTCTTT. Translated, it gives CASSYRGGGGPTEAFF.

The chain is built from TRBV5-6 and TRBJ1-1; the match to TRBD1 covers 7 bases. V trimming: 1 base; J trimming: 5 bases; junction bases outside the gene matches: 5. The length of the CDR3 is 14 residues. Germline V CDR1 and CDR2: SGHDT, YYEEEE. CDR3 nucleotide sequence: TGTGCCAGCAGCTTGAGACGGGGACAGACTGAAGCTTTCTTT. Its translation: CASSLRRGQTEAFF. Drawing the rest from reference TRBV5-6 and TRBJ1-1, the complete variable domain is DAGVTQSPTHLIKTRGQQVTLRCSPKSGHDTVSWYQQALGQGPQFIFQYYEEEERQRGNFPDRFSGHQFPNYSSELNVNALLLGDSALYLCASSLRRGQTEAFFGQGTRLTVV.

In DNA, the CDR3 is TGTGCCAGCAGCTTACAGGGACAGGGGAACACTGAAGCTTTCTTT. This translates into CASSLQGQGNTEAFF. The chain employs TRBV7-9 and TRBJ1-1; TRBD1 aligns across 9 bases. Unmatched junction bases numbered 2, after V lost 2 bases and J lost 1 base. Germline assignment: CDR1 SEHNR and CDR2 FQNEAQ (reference sequence). This CDR3 spans 15 amino acids. Using reference TRBV7-9 and TRBJ1-1 for the parts outside the CDR3, the full variable domain is DTGVSQNPRHKITKRGQNVTFRCDPISEHNRLYWYRQTLGQGPEFLTYFQNEAQLEKSRLLSDRFSAERPKGSFSTLEIQRTEQGDSAMYLCASSLQGQGNTEAFFGQGTRLTVV.

The J gene is TRBJ2-3, the V gene TRBV4-2; D perhaps matches TRBD1 (6 bases). Germline CDR1 LGHNA, CDR2 YNFKEQ. V dropped 2 bases and J dropped 0 bases, with 12 bases sitting between them. The CDR3 spans 16 residues. CDR3 amino acids: CASSQRTGYSTDTQYF. DNA for the CDR3: TGTGCCAGCAGCCAAAGAACAGGGTATAGCACAGATACGCAGTATTTT.

The chain recombines TRBV19 with TRBJ2-7; 9 nucleotides align to TRBD2. Germline values: CDR1 LNHDA, CDR2 SQIVND (reference sequence). V was clipped by 5 bases and J by 2 bases; unmatched bases: 4. The CDR3 length is 14 residues. The CDR3 DNA sequence: TGTGCCAGTAGTGGGCTAGCGGGACCCTACGAGCAGTACTTC. It specifies CASSGLAGPYEQYF. Full variable domain (rest looked up from reference TRBV19 and TRBJ2-7): DGGITQSPKYLFRKEGQNVTLSCEQNLNHDAMYWYRQDPGQGLRLIYYSQIVNDFQKGDIAEGYSVSREKKESFPLTVTSAQKNPTAFYLCASSGLAGPYEQYFGPGTRLTVT.

The chain has TRBV5-1 and TRBJ1-1; D may be TRBD1 (5 bases). The length of the CDR3 is 17 residues. Germline values: CDR1 SGHRS, CDR2 YFSETQ. Trimming left V 4 bases short and J 2 bases short, with 21 bases between. In DNA form, the CDR3 reads TGCGCCAGCAGCCCGTGGACGGACACCCTGGATAACACTGAAGCTTTCTTT. The encoded protein is CASSPWTDTLDNTEAFF.

This chain connects TRBV5-1 to TRBJ2-7, with 10 nucleotides matching TRBD2. CDR1 SGHRS and CDR2 YFSETQ come from the germline V gene. The CDR3 runs to 14 residues. V was clipped by 2 bases and J by 5 bases; unmatched bases: 4. The chain's CDR3 is CASSFELAGDEQYF. Here the CDR3 DNA reads TGCGCCAGCAGCTTCGAGCTAGCGGGGGACGAGCAGTACTTC.

This sequence joins TRBV5-6 and TRBJ1-2; no definite D call. The CDR3 sequence is 13 residues long. The ends were cut back, 4 bases at V and 4 bases at J, with 11 bases in the middle. The germline V gene has CDR1 SGHDT and CDR2 YYEEEE. DNA of the CDR3: TGTGCCAGCAGCGTAACAGCTTCCTATGGCTACACCTTC. Amino acid sequence: CASSVTASYGYTF. The complete variable domain, with remaining parts taken from reference TRBV5-6 and TRBJ1-2, reads DAGVTQSPTHLIKTRGQQVTLRCSPKSGHDTVSWYQQALGQGPQFIFQYYEEEERQRGNFPDRFSGHQFPNYSSELNVNALLLGDSALYLCASSVTASYGYTFGSGTRLTVV.

The chain links TRBV19 to TRBJ1-1, with D possibly TRBD1 on 6 matching bases. This CDR3 is 12 amino acids long. The V and J ends lost 7 bases and 5 bases respectively, with 11 bases between them. Germline V gene data show CDR1 as LNHDA and CDR2 as SQIVND (reference sequence). CDR3 sequence (DNA): TGTGCCAGTACCTTAACAGGGACTGAAGCTTTCTTT. It codes for CASTLTGTEAFF.